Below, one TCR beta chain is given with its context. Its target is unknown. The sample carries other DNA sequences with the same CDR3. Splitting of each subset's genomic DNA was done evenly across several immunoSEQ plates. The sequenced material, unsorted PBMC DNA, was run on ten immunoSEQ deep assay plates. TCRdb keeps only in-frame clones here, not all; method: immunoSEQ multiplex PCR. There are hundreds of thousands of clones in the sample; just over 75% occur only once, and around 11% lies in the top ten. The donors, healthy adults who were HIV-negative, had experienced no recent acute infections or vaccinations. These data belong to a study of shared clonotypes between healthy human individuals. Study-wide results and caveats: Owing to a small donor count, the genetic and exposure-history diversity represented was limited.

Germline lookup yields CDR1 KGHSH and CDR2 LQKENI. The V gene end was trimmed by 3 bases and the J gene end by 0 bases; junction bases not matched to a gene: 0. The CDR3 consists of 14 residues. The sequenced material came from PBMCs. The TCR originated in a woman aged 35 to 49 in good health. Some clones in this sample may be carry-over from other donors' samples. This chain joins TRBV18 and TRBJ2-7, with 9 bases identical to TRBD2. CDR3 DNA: TGTGCCAGCTCACCGACTAGCGGCTCCTACGAGCAGTACTTC. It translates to CASSPTSGSYEQYF.